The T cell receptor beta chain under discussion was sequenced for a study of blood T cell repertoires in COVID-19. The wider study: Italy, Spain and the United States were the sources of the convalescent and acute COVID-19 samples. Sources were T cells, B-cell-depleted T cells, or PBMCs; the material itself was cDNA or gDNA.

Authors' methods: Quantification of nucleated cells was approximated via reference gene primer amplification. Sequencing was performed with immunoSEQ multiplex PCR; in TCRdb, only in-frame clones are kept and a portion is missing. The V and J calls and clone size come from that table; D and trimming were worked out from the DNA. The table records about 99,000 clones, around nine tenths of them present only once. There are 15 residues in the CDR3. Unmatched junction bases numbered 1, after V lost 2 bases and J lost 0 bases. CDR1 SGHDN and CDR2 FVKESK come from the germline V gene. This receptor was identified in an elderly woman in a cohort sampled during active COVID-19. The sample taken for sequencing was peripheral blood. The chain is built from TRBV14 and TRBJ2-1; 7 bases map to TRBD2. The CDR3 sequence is CASSQRDYSYNEQFF. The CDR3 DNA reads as TGTGCCAGCAGCCAACGGGACTACTCCTACAATGAGCAGTTCTTC.